This T cell receptor (beta chain) was identified during a study of beta chain features in type 1 diabetes. In the study overall: Summed over all samples, the examined sorted cells came to roughly 110,000,000. Study-wide points: Sequencing used cDNA, and cells with high TCR expression could therefore be over-represented. Shortening of TCRB CDR3s, moderate but significant, appeared in all four CD4+ subsets of Type 1 diabetes patients. Insertion counts at VDJ junctions were lower in type 1 diabetes patients, who also showed more deletions there.

In its sample, this clone was seen a few times. The target antigen is unknown. Expressed TCRB transcripts were sequenced because the isolated RNA had all been reverse transcribed beforehand. Assay: immunoSEQ multiplex PCR; the TCRdb copy retains only in-frame clones and omits some. The sample includes hundreds of thousands of clones, 11% of them seen just once. The ends were cut back, 5 bases at V and 2 bases at J, with 12 bases in the middle. The CDR3 consists of 14 residues. Germline CDR1 and CDR2: SGHVS and FQNEAQ. The sequencing sample was made of naive CD4+ T cells from blood. The J gene is TRBJ2-5, the V gene TRBV7-8, with a possible D match to TRBD1 (5 bases). The sequence was collected from a man between 25 and 39 years old with type 1 diabetes. CDR3 amino acids: CASSTMDTQETQYF. CDR3 nucleotides: TGTGCCAGCAGCACTATGGACACACAAGAGACCCAGTACTTC.